This T cell receptor (beta chain) was captured in a study of CD8+ T cells in alopecia areata. Extracted RNA was reverse transcribed into cDNA, the sequencing template. Profiling relied on immunoSEQ multiplex PCR, and the TCRdb table lists in-frame clones only, not all of them. The sample shows about 100,000 clones, about 61% of them seen only once. Treatment reported: oral pan-JAK inhibitor, 5-10 mg twice daily. V was pared by 5 bases and J by 7 bases, with 6 bases of the junction left unmatched. There are 14 residues in the CDR3. Germline lookup yields CDR1 SGHVS and CDR2 FQNEAQ. The clonotype comes from a human donor with alopecia areata. V usage is TRBV7-8 and J usage is TRBJ2-5, with 11 bases that match TRBD2. The sample consisted of CD8+ T cells sorted from blood, taken at approximately week 56, from a patient treated with tofacitinib. The CDR3 is CASSPGLAAGTQYF. In DNA, the CDR3 is TGTGCCAGCAGCCCGGGACTAGCGGCGGGGACCCAGTACTTC.